Listed below are T cell receptor beta chains from one sample, sequenced in a study of T cell responses to AZD1222 COVID-19 vaccine. TCRdb keeps only in-frame clones here, not all; method: immunoSEQ multiplex PCR. The sample has about 220,000 clones, 90% to 95% seen once. The specimen was peripheral blood, collected on day 0 of MenACWY control vaccination. The receptor source for this set is an adult in good health. CDR3s include the opening cysteine and the closing phenylalanine or tryptophan. Fields, in order: V gene, clone size, D gene, J gene, CDR3 protein, CDR3 DNA. D genes are given only for firm matches. Where a row states a size, it is once, few, many or the class of an expanded clone; other rows omit it.

V: TRBV3-1/TRBV3-2; size: .; D: TRBD2; J: TRBJ2-3; CDR3: CASSQASGGAGYTDTQYF; DNA: TGTGCCAGCAGCCAAGCAAGCGGGGGTGCAGGATATACAGATACGCAGTATTTT
V: TRBV6-5; size: .; D: .; J: TRBJ2-7; CDR3: CASSYPLQIGGHEQYF; DNA: TGTGCCAGCAGTTACCCTTTGCAGATCGGGGGTCACGAGCAGTACTTC
V: TRBV19; size: .; D: .; J: TRBJ1-4; CDR3: CASSISQGVSRNEKLFF; DNA: TGTGCCAGTAGTATATCCCAAGGGGTCTCCAGGAATGAAAAACTGTTTTTT
V: TRBV28; size: few; D: .; J: TRBJ1-4; CDR3: CASSPSRGSNEKLFF; DNA: TGTGCCAGCAGTCCCTCCCGGGGGTCTAATGAAAAACTGTTTTTT
V: TRBV9; size: .; D: .; J: TRBJ2-4; CDR3: CASSVGTLAKNIQYF; DNA: TGTGCCAGCAGCGTAGGGACACTAGCCAAAAACATTCAGTACTTC
V: TRBV2; size: .; D: .; J: TRBJ2-5; CDR3: CASSSTQETQYF; DNA: TGTGCCAGCAGTTCGACCCAAGAGACCCAGTACTTC
V: TRBV4-2; size: .; D: .; J: TRBJ1-2; CDR3: CASSQLNGYYGYTF; DNA: TGTGCCAGCAGCCAATTGAACGGATACTATGGCTACACCTTC
V: TRBV6-5; size: .; D: .; J: TRBJ1-1; CDR3: CASSTRDREAFF; DNA: TGTGCCAGCAGTACCCGAGACAGAGAAGCTTTCTTT
V: TRBV4-3; size: .; D: TRBD1; J: TRBJ2-7; CDR3: CASSQATGGYEQYF; DNA: TGCGCCAGCAGCCAAGCAACAGGGGGGTACGAGCAGTACTTC
V: TRBV24-1; size: .; D: .; J: TRBJ1-2; CDR3: CATSDPGRGKGGYTF; DNA: TGTGCCACCAGTGACCCTGGGCGCGGCAAGGGTGGCTACACCTTC
V: TRBV2; size: .; D: TRBD2; J: TRBJ2-1; CDR3: CASSVGGGDSDNEQFF; DNA: TGTGCCAGCAGTGTGGGCGGGGGGGACTCCGACAATGAGCAGTTCTTC
V: TRBV19; size: .; D: .; J: TRBJ1-5; CDR3: CASRGPPQHF; DNA: TGTGCCAGTAGGGGGCCGCCCCAGCATTTT
V: TRBV2; size: .; D: .; J: TRBJ2-3; CDR3: CASSEADTQYF; DNA: TGTGCCAGCAGTGAAGCAGATACGCAGTATTTT
V: TRBV3-1/TRBV3-2; size: .; D: TRBD2; J: TRBJ2-1; CDR3: CASSQGTRSYNEQFF; DNA: TGTGCCAGCAGCCAGGGGACTAGAAGCTACAATGAGCAGTTCTTC
V: TRBV25-1; size: .; D: .; J: TRBJ1-1; CDR3: CASRRWEGTEAFF; DNA: TGTGCCAGCAGGCGATGGGAAGGGACTGAAGCTTTCTTT
V: TRBV6-5; size: .; D: TRBD2; J: TRBJ2-5; CDR3: CASRAALGGETQYF; DNA: TGTGCCAGCAGAGCAGCCCTGGGGGGGGAGACCCAGTACTTC
V: TRBV7-3; size: .; D: TRBD1; J: TRBJ2-1; CDR3: CASSRRGGQEIYNEQFF; DNA: TGTGCCAGCAGCCGGAGAGGGGGACAGGAGATATACAATGAGCAGTTCTTC
V: TRBV4-1; size: .; D: .; J: TRBJ2-2; CDR3: CASTRQAGVTGELFF; DNA: TGCGCCAGCACCCGACAGGCAGGGGTCACCGGGGAGCTGTTTTTT
V: TRBV7-2; size: .; D: .; J: TRBJ1-2; CDR3: CASSLGGQRDYGYTF; DNA: TGTGCCAGCAGCTTAGGGGGCCAGAGGGACTATGGCTACACCTTC
V: TRBV30; size: .; D: TRBD1; J: TRBJ1-2; CDR3: CAWKVRGKAGYTF; DNA: TGTGCCTGGAAGGTCAGGGGGAAGGCTGGCTACACCTTC
V: TRBV6-5; size: .; D: .; J: TRBJ1-1; CDR3: CASPKGGGEAFF; DNA: TGTGCCAGCCCCAAAGGGGGAGGTGAAGCTTTCTTT
V: TRBV15; size: .; D: .; J: TRBJ1-5; CDR3: CATSGQYSNQPQHF; DNA: TGTGCCACCAGCGGACAGTATAGCAATCAGCCCCAGCATTTT
V: TRBV12-5; size: .; D: TRBD2; J: TRBJ2-1; CDR3: CASGTVLAGGPHSYNEQFF; DNA: TGTGCTAGTGGCACCGTACTAGCGGGGGGTCCTCACTCCTACAATGAGCAGTTCTTC
V: TRBV2; size: .; D: .; J: TRBJ1-2; CDR3: CASSWGLEGGYTF; DNA: TGTGCCAGCAGTTGGGGTCTAGAAGGCGGCTACACCTTC
V: TRBV7-2; size: .; D: .; J: TRBJ1-1; CDR3: CASSPRDRVNTEAFF; DNA: TGTGCCAGCAGCCCTCGAGACAGAGTCAACACTGAAGCTTTCTTT
V: TRBV28; size: .; D: .; J: TRBJ1-6; CDR3: CASSRTTIGSPLHF; DNA: TGTGCCAGCAGTAGGACAACTATAGGTTCACCCCTCCACTTT
V: TRBV15; size: once; D: .; J: TRBJ1-3; CDR3: CATSDKASGNTIYF; DNA: TGTGCCACCTCGGACAAGGCCTCTGGAAACACCATATATTTT
V: TRBV3-1/TRBV3-2; size: .; D: .; J: TRBJ1-2; CDR3: CASSQVPGQGQMGYTF; DNA: TGTGCCAGCAGCCAAGTCCCCGGGCAGGGGCAGATGGGCTACACCTTC
V: TRBV10-3; size: once; D: .; J: TRBJ2-5; CDR3: CAISEYAEETQYF; DNA: TGTGCCATCAGTGAGTACGCGGAGGAGACCCAGTACTTC
V: TRBV5-1; size: .; D: .; J: TRBJ2-7; CDR3: CASSLATNEQYF; DNA: TGCGCCAGCAGCCTGGCAACCAACGAGCAGTACTTC
V: TRBV7-7; size: .; D: TRBD1; J: TRBJ1-4; CDR3: CASSPSVTGGEKLFF; DNA: TGTGCTAGCAGCCCTTCTGTGACAGGGGGTGAAAAACTGTTTTTT
V: TRBV2; size: .; D: .; J: TRBJ1-6; CDR3: CASSEGTDYNSPLHF; DNA: TGTGCCAGCAGTGAAGGGACAGACTATAATTCACCCCTCCACTTT
V: TRBV7-8; size: .; D: .; J: TRBJ1-1; CDR3: CASSLGQNTEAFF; DNA: TGTGCCAGCAGCTTGGGACAGAACACTGAAGCTTTCTTT
V: TRBV6-2/TRBV6-3; size: once; D: .; J: TRBJ2-1; CDR3: CASSWGAGSSYNEQFF; DNA: TGTGCCAGCAGTTGGGGGGCTGGGAGCTCCTACAATGAGCAGTTCTTC
V: TRBV11-2; size: .; D: .; J: TRBJ1-1; CDR3: CASSPLRGSSEAFF; DNA: TGTGCCAGCAGCCCACTTAGAGGGAGTTCTGAAGCTTTCTTT